This T cell receptor beta chain comes out of a study of cytomegalovirus exposure and HLA in healthy donors. Use of 60 Vbeta and 13 Jbeta primers characterized the PCR. Profiling relied on immunoSEQ multiplex PCR, and the TCRdb table lists in-frame clones only, not all of them. The sample lists some 150,000 clones; 70% to 80% were seen once. Trimming took off 5 bases at V and 6 bases at J, with 17 bases between the two ends. This CDR3 contains 15 residues. CDR1 is SGHRS, CDR2 YFSETQ, per germline. V usage is TRBV5-1 and J usage is TRBJ2-2, with a weak D call TRBD1 (6 bases). The clonotype originates from a woman aged 30 to 39 in good health and CMV-seropositive. Input material: PBMCs. This CDR3 reads CASRVSQGSSGELFF. The CDR3 nucleotides are TGCGCCAGCAGGGTTTCGCAGGGGTCGTCCGGGGAGCTGTTTTTT.